The sequence of this T cell receptor beta chain was determined in a study of neurological immune-mediated disorders (dated 2019 in TCRdb). Regarding the research as a whole: Among the approximately 35 multiple sclerosis patients, relapsing-remitting MS accounted for around 31 and secondary progressive MS accounted for 3. Peripheral blood TCR-beta repertoires from HTLV-I-associated myelopathy (HAM/TSP) patients, multiple sclerosis patients and healthy controls were compared by UMI-based sequencing. Longitudinal samples, technical triplicates and paired sorted CD4+ and CD8+ T-cell subsets, alongside PBMC samples, were included among the roughly 96 TCR-beta libraries. The cohort was made up of 68 subjects, consisting of some 14 HAM/TSP patients, roughly 35 multiple sclerosis patients and around 20 healthy controls.

This clonotype was observed at least ten times. What antigen it recognizes has not been identified. Base qualities were left out, and no much larger clone turns up one base away. Study-wide conclusions, independent of this receptor: The MS cluster was not associated with any clinical or MRI features, and the authors stated that larger cohorts are needed. TCR clonal expansion was highest in HAM/TSP patients and lowest in MS patients, with MS patients falling below even healthy controls. Across subjects, expanded clones never shared an identical CDR3 amino acid sequence, which suggests that the TCR-beta repertoires in every group were private. In phylogenetic analysis, the repertoires of 18 of 34 MS patients grouped into a cluster of related CDR3 sequences, which suggests a possible signature at the repertoire level.

For unsorted PBMC libraries, 2 million PBMCs were used after storage in RNAlater at -80 degrees C until RNA extraction. The multiple sclerosis patients were enrolled in a US clinical protocol that evaluated disease progression with magnetic resonance imaging. PBMCs were separated from peripheral blood using Ficoll-Hypaque density gradient centrifugation and then cryopreserved in liquid nitrogen. cDNA was synthesized by template-switch 5'RACE using a primer with a 10-nucleotide random unique molecular identifier that tagged each TCR transcript. Every sequencing run covered 15-18 subjects and yielded more than 180 million TCR-beta sequences. The RNeasy kit was used for extraction of total RNA. The KAPA Real-time Library Amplification kit was used to amplify TCR-beta VDJ regions with primers targeting the TCR constant region and the 5'RACE anchor. Sample indexes and Illumina adaptors were added in a first PCR, after which library yield was increased in a second PCR. After Ampure bead purification, the roughly 650 bp TCR product was size-selected on a 2% E-gel SizeSelection system. Library quality was checked on a Bioanalyzer, concentration was measured with Qubit, and libraries were quantified with the Kapa Library Quantification kit before pooling. An Illumina HiSeq 2500 sequenced the libraries paired-end 2 x 150 bp. To increase sequence diversity, roughly 24-30% phiX was spiked into each library pool. The authors processed their data as follows. Quality-filtered reads were processed with the UMI-based MiGEC pipeline, and over 90% of raw TCR sequences were removed by the MiGEC pipeline during error correction. VDJ genes were aligned to IMGT germline references, and clonotypes were defined by unique CDR3 amino acid sequence plus V-J genes. Clonal expansion, Shannon diversity and CDR3 relatedness (CalcPairwiseDistances, ClusterSamples) were evaluated with VDJtools, and phylogenetic trees were built with CLCbio workbench. Expanded clones were defined as having at least 8 unique UMIs, based on coefficient-of-variation modelling across technical triplicates. TCRdb reran the public reads through fastp at Q25 and MiXCR, keeping productive beta chains. For every CDR3 protein sequence, its rows merge into one entry that carries the most common genes and DNA. The V and J calls and clone size are TCRdb's, not the authors'. The sample profile shows about 120,000 distinct CDR3 sequences; roughly 3.1% of them were found once. The ten largest clones represent over 1% of the sample.

The origin of this receptor is a woman in her 30s with multiple sclerosis. The specimen sequenced was PBMCs.

The CDR3 reads as follows: CSARRDARDNEQYF. Read as DNA, the sequence is TGCAGTGCTAGAAGAGATGCCAGGGATAACGAGCAGTACTTC. This sequence uses TRBV20-1 and TRBJ2-7, with a tentative D gene TRBD1 over 5 matching bases. The CDR1 and CDR2 encoded by the germline V gene (reference sequence) are DFQATT and SNEGSKA. The CDR3 contains 14 residues, cysteine and phenylalanine counted. The DNA shown is the 42-base CDR3, in frame from base 1. V is shortened by 2 bases, J by 5 bases, and the region joining them spans 16 bases.